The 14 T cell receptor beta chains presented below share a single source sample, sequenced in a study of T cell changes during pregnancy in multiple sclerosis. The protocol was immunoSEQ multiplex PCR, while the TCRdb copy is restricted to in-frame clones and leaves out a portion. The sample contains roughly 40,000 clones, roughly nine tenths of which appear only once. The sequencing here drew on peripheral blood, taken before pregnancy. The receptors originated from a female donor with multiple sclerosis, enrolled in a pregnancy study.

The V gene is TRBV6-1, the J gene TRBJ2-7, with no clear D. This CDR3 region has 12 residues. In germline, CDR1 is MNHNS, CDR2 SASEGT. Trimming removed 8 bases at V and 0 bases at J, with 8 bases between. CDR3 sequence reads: CASVAVSYEQYF. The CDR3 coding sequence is TGTGCCAGCGTCGCAGTCTCCTACGAGCAGTACTTC.

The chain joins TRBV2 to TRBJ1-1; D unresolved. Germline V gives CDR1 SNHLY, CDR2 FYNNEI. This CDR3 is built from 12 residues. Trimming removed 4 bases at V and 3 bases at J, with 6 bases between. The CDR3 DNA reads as TGTGCCAGCAGTGCGGCGGACACTGAAGCTTTCTTT. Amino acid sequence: CASSAADTEAFF.

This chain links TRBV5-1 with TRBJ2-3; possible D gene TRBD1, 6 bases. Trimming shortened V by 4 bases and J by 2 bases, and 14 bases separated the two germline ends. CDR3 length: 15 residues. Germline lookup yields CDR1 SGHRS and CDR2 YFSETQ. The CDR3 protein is CASSAGQFLTDTQYF. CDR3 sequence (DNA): TGCGCCAGCAGCGCTGGACAGTTTCTCACAGATACGCAGTATTTT. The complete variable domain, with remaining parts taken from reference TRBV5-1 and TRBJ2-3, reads KAGVTQTPRYLIKTRGQQVTLSCSPISGHRSVSWYQQTPGQGLQFLFEYFSETQRNKGNFPGRFSGRQFSNSRSEMNVSTLELGDSALYLCASSAGQFLTDTQYFGPGTRLTVL.

CDR3: CASSEVSAYSNQPQHF. The CDR3, as DNA: TGTGCCAGCAGTGAAGTCTCCGCCTATAGCAATCAGCCCCAGCATTTT. The genes are TRBV6-4 and TRBJ1-5; D is unresolved. Trimming removed 3 bases at V and 0 bases at J, with 12 bases between. Germline CDR1 and CDR2: MRHNA and SNTAGT. The length of the CDR3 is 16 residues.

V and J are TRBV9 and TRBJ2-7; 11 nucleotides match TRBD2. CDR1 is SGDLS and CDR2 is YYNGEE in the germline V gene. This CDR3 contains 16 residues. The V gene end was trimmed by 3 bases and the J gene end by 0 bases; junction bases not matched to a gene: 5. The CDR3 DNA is TGTGCCAGCAGCGCCCGGGGACTAGCGGACTCCTACGAGCAGTACTTC. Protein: CASSARGLADSYEQYF.

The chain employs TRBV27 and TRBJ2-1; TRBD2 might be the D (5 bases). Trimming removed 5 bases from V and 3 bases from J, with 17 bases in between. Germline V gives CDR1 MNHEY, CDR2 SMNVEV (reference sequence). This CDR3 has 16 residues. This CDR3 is CASSAATNFIYNEQFF. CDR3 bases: TGTGCCAGCAGTGCCGCGACTAATTTTATCTACAATGAGCAGTTCTTC.

CDR3 coding DNA: TGTGCCAGTAGACCGGGACTAGCGGGAGGGCCGGGGACCGGGGAGCTGTTTTTT. It codes for CASRPGLAGGPGTGELFF. The chain has TRBV19 and TRBJ2-2; 16 bases map to TRBD2. Germline values: CDR1 LNHDA, CDR2 SQIVND (reference sequence). CDR3 size: 18 residues. Trimming removed 6 bases from V and 5 bases from J; junction bases left unmatched: 9. The variable domain in full, with the rest retrieved from reference TRBV19 and TRBJ2-2, is DGGITQSPKYLFRKEGQNVTLSCEQNLNHDAMYWYRQDPGQGLRLIYYSQIVNDFQKGDIAEGYSVSREKKESFPLTVTSAQKNPTAFYLCASRPGLAGGPGTGELFFGEGSRLTVL.

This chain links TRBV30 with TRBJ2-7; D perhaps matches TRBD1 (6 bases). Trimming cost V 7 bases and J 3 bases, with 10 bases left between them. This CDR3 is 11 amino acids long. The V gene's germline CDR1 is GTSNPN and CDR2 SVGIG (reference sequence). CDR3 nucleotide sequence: TGTGCCTACAAACAGGGCTACGAGCAGTACTTC. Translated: CAYKQGYEQYF.

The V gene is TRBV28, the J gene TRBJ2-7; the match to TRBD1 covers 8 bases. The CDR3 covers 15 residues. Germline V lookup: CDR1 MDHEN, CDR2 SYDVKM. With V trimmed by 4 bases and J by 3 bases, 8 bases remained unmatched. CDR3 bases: TGTGCCAGCAGTTCAACCGGGACAGGACTCTACGAGCAGTACTTC. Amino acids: CASSSTGTGLYEQYF.

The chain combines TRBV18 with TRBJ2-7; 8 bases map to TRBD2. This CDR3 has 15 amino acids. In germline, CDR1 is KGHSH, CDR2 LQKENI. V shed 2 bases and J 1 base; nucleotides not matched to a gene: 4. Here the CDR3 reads CASSPIAGMSYEQYF. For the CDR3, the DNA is TGTGCCAGCTCACCAATAGCGGGAATGTCCTACGAGCAGTACTTC.

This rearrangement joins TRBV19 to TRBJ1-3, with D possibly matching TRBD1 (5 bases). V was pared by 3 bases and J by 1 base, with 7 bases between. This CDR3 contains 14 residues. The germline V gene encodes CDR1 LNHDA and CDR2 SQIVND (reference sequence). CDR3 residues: CASSIRDSGNTIYF. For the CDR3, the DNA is TGTGCCAGTAGTATCAGGGATTCTGGAAACACCATATATTTT.

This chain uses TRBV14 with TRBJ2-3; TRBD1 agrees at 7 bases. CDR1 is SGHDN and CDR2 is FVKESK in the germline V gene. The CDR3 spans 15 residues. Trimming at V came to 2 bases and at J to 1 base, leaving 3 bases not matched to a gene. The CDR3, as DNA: TGTGCCAGCAGCCAACGACAGGGCGGCACAGATACGCAGTATTTT. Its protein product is CASSQRQGGTDTQYF.

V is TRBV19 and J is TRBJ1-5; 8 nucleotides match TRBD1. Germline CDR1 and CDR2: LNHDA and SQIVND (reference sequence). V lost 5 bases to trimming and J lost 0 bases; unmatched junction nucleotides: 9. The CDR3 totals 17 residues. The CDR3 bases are TGTGCCAGTAGTCCTCGGACAGGGAGCAGTAGCAATCAGCCCCAGCATTTT. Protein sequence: CASSPRTGSSSNQPQHF.

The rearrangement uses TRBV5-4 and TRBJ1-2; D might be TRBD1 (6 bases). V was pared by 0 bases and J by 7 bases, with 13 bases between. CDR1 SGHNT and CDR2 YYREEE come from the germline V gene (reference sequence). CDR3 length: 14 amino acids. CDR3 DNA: TGTGCCAGCAGCTTGGCAAGGGGGGGCGTTGGCTACACCTTC. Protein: CASSLARGGVGYTF.